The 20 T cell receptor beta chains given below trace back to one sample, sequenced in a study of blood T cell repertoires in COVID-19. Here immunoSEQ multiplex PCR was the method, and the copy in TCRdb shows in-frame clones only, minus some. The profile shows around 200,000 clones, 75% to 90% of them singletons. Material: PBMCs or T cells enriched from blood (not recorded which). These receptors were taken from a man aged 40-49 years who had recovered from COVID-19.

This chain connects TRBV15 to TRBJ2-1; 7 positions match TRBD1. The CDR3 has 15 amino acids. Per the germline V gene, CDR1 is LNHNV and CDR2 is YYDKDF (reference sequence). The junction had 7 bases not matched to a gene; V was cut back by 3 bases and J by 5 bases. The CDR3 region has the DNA TGTGCCACCAGCAGGGTAGGGCAGGGGGACAATGAGCAGTTCTTC. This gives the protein CATSRVGQGDNEQFF.

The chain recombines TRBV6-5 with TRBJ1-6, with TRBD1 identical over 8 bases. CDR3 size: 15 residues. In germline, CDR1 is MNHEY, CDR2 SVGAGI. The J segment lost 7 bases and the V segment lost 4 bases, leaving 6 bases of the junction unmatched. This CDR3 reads CASSLSRQGNSPLHF. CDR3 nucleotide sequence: TGTGCCAGCAGTTTATCCCGACAGGGGAATTCACCCCTCCACTTT.

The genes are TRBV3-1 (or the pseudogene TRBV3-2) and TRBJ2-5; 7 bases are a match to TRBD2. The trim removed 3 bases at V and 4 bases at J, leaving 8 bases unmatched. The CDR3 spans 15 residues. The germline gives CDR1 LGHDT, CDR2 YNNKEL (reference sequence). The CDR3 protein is CASSHSGLVGETQYF. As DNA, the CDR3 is TGTGCCAGCAGCCATTCTGGACTAGTTGGAGAGACCCAGTACTTC.

CDR3 residues: CASSHRLAGGTDTQYF. As DNA, the CDR3 is TGTGCCAGCAGCCACCGCCTAGCGGGAGGCACAGATACGCAGTATTTT. The chain is built from TRBV3-1 (or the pseudogene TRBV3-2) and TRBJ2-3; 10 nucleotides align to TRBD2. The CDR3 contains 16 residues. The V gene end was trimmed by 3 bases and the J gene end by 1 base; junction bases not matched to a gene: 4. CDR1 is LGHDT, CDR2 YNNKEL, per germline (reference sequence).

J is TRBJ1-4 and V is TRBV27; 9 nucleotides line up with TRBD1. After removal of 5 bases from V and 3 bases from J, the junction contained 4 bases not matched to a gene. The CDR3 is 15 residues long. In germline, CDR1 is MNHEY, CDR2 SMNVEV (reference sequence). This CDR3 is CASSGTGPSNEKLFF. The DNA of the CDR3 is TGTGCCAGCAGTGGGACAGGGCCTTCTAATGAAAAACTGTTTTTT.

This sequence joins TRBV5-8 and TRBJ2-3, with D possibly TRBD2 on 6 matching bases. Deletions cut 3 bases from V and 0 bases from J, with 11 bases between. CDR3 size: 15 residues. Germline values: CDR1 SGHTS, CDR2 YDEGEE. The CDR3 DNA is TGTGCCAGCAGCTGGGGACTTTCTAGCACAGATACGCAGTATTTT. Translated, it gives CASSWGLSSTDTQYF.

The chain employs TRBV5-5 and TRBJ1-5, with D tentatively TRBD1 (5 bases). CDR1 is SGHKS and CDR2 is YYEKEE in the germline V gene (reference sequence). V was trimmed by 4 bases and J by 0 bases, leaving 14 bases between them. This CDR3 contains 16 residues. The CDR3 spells CASSGTGPDSNQPQHF. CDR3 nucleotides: TGTGCCAGCAGCGGCACAGGCCCGGATAGCAATCAGCCCCAGCATTTT.

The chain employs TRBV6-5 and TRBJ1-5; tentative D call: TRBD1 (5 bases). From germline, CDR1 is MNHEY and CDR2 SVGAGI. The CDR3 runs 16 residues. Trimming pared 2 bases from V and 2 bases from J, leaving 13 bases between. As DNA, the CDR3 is TGTGCCAGCAGTTACAGGGGTTTAGAGCGCAATCAGCCCCAGCATTTT. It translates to CASSYRGLERNQPQHF.

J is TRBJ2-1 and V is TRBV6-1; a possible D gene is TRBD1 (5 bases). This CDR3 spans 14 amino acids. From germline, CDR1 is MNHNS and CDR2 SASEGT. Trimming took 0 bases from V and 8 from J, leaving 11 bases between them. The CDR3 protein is CASSEAFGAYEQFF. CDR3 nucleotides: TGTGCCAGCAGTGAAGCTTTTGGGGCCTATGAGCAGTTCTTC.

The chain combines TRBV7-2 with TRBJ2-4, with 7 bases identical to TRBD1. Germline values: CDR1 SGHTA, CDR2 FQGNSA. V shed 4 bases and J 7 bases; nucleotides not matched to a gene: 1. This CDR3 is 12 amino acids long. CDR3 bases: TGTGCCAGCAGCTCCAGGGGGAACATTCAGTACTTC. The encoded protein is CASSSRGNIQYF.

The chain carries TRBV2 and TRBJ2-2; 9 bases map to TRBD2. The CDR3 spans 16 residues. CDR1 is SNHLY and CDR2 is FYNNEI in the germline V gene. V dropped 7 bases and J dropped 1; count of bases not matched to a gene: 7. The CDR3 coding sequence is TGTGCCAGCACTCTTAGGACTAGCGTGAACACCGGGGAGCTGTTTTTT. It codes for CASTLRTSVNTGELFF.

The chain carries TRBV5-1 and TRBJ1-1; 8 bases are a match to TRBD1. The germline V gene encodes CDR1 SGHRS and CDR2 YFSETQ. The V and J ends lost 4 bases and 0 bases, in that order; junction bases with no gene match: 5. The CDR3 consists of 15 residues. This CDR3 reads CASSRTGTMNTEAFF. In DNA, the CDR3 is TGCGCCAGCAGCCGGACAGGGACCATGAACACTGAAGCTTTCTTT.

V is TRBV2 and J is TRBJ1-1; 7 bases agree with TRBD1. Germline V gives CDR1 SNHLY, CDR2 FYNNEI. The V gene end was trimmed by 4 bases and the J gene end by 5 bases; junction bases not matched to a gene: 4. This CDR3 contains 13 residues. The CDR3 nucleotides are TGTGCCAGCAGTGGACAGGGTAGGACTGAAGCTTTCTTT. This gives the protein CASSGQGRTEAFF.

The CDR3 coding sequence is TGTGCCACCAGTACAGGGGGCGTCGCGAAGACCCAGTACTTC. Its protein is CATSTGGVAKTQYF. The genes are TRBV24-1 and TRBJ2-5, with 9 bases lining up with TRBD1. Losses at the gene ends were 6 bases for V and 6 bases for J; bases not matched to a gene: 7. CDR1 is KGHDR, CDR2 SFDVKD, per germline. This CDR3 is 14 amino acids long.

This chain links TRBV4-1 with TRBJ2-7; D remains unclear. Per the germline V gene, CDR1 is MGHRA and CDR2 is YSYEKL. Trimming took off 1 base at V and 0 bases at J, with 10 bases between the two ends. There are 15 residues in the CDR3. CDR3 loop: CASSQVFEISYEQYF. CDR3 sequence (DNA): TGCGCCAGCAGCCAAGTGTTTGAGATCTCCTACGAGCAGTACTTC.

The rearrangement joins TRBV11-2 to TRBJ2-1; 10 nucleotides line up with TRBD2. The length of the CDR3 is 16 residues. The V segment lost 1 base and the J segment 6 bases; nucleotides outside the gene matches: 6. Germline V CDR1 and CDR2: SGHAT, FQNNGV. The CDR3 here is CASSLAGLADTNEQFF. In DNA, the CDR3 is TGTGCCAGCAGCTTAGCTGGACTAGCGGACACCAATGAGCAGTTCTTC.

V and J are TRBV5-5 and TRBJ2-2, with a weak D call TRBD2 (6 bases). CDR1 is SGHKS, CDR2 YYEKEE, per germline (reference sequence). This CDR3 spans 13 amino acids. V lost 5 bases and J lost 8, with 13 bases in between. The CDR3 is CASRRGGGGELFF. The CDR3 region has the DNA TGTGCCAGCAGGCGGGGCGGCGGGGGGGAGCTGTTTTTT.

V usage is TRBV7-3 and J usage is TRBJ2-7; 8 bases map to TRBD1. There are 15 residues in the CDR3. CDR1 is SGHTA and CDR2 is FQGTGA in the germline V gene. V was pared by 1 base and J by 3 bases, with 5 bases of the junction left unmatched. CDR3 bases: TGTGCCAGCAGCTTAAATCCAGGGGGCAGCTACGAGCAGTACTTC. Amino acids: CASSLNPGGSYEQYF.

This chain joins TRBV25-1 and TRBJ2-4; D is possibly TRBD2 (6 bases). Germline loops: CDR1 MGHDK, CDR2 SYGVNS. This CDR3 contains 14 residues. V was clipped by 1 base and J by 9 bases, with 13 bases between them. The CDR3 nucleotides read TGTGCCAGCAGTGAATTGGGGGGTGGAAGCATTCAGTACTTC. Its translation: CASSELGGGSIQYF.

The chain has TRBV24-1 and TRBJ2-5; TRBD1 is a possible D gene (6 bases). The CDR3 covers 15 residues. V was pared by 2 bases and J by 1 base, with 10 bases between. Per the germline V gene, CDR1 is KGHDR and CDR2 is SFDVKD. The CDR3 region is CATSDSRGGQETQYF. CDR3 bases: TGTGCCACCAGTGATTCCAGGGGTGGCCAAGAGACCCAGTACTTC.